Presented here are 3 T cell receptor beta chains from one specimen sequenced in a study of metastatic and nonmetastatic thyroid tumors. No patient received treatment before thyroid surgery. Via MiXCR, TCRdb re-called the PCR reads. The sample carries tens of thousands of clones, 22% recorded once. The sample consisted of blood. The receptor source for this set is a female donor with papillary thyroid cancer or a benign thyroid nodule (not recorded which). Some clones in this sample may be carry-over from other donors' samples.

The rearrangement joins TRBV6-1 to TRBJ2-4; 8 bases map to TRBD1. The V and J ends lost 6 bases and 14 bases, in that order; junction bases with no gene match: 9. Per the germline V gene, CDR1 is MNHNS and CDR2 is SASEGT. The CDR3 consists of 12 residues. CDR3 DNA sequence: TGTGCCAGCAGCTCGACAGGGGCCAATGAGTACTTC. Translated, it gives CASSSTGANEYF.

This clone occurred many times. The chain employs TRBV27 and TRBJ2-3, with D possibly TRBD2 on 5 matching bases. This CDR3 has 13 residues. Between the trimmed V and J ends, which lost 3 bases and 5 bases, there was a span of 9 bases. Germline V gene data show CDR1 as MNHEY and CDR2 as SMNVEV (reference sequence). The CDR3 DNA reads as TGTGCCAGCAGTTTCGCGGGCGGAGATACGCAGTATTTT. Translating it yields CASSFAGGDTQYF.

Ten or more counts support this clone. The chain has TRBV7-2 and TRBJ2-3, with a tentative D call TRBD2 (6 bases). V lost 6 bases and J 2 bases, leaving 12 bases between the germline ends. This CDR3 has 14 amino acids. CDR1 and CDR2 (germline): SGHTA, FQGNSA. The CDR3 is CASRISGNTDTQYF. The CDR3 DNA is TGTGCCAGCAGGATTAGCGGAAACACAGATACGCAGTATTTT.